These T cell receptor beta chains were read from a single sample in a study of T-cell reconstitution after alpha-beta-depleted transplantation in children. One entry per CDR3 protein, called by TCRdb with MiXCR from the PCR reads. The table lists about 980,000 distinct CDR3 sequences, around 30% of them singletons. This specimen consisted of PBMCs, mostly from graft donor cells, obtained 360 days after TCRalphabeta/CD19-depleted stem cell transplant. The receptors were gathered from a boy less than two years old who had a stem cell transplant for SCID, so the T cells may come from the graft donor. Both conserved end residues are part of each CDR3. A D gene is named only where the DNA matches it firmly. A clone size is listed for some rows: how often the clone was seen (once, few, many), or a class if it is expanded.

>TRBJ2-7|.|TRBD2|TRBV7-8
CASSFWPAGASYEQYF
TGTGCCAGCAGCTTTTGGCCAGCGGGGGCTTCCTACGAGCAGTACTTC
>TRBJ2-1|few|TRBD1|TRBV4-2
CASSRETGMGYNEQFF
TGTGCCAGCAGCCGAGAGACAGGGATGGGGTACAATGAGCAGTTCTTC
>TRBJ2-2|few|.|TRBV5-5
CASSVTERNTGELFF
TGTGCCAGCAGCGTGACCGAGAGGAACACCGGGGAGCTGTTTTTT
>TRBJ1-1|once|TRBD1|TRBV14
CASSQAPGQSSEAFF
TGTGCCAGCAGCCAAGCCCCGGGACAGAGCTCTGAAGCTTTCTTT
>TRBJ1-2|once|TRBD1|TRBV6-1
CASRPGQGAIGYTF
TGTGCCAGCAGGCCGGGACAGGGGGCTATCGGCTACACCTTC
>TRBJ2-1|.|.|TRBV5-1
CASSPGYLRDEQFF
TGCGCCAGCAGCCCCGGGTACCTTCGGGATGAGCAGTTCTTC
>TRBJ2-3|many|.|TRBV18
CASSPRVTDTQYF
TGCGCCAGCAGCCCACGGGTCACAGATACGCAGTATTTT
>TRBJ1-5|.|.|TRBV12-3/TRBV12-4
CASGLGWYSNQPQHF
TGTGCCAGCGGTCTCGGGTGGTATAGCAATCAGCCCCAGCATTTT
>TRBJ1-5|few|.|TRBV6-1
CASSGVVTGPQHF
TGTGCCAGCAGTGGCGTTGTTACCGGGCCCCAGCATTTT
>TRBJ2-5|few|TRBD1|TRBV11-2
CASSTGALQETQYF
TGTGCCAGCAGTACAGGGGCCCTCCAAGAGACCCAGTACTTC
>TRBJ2-5|few|TRBD2|TRBV4-2
CASSLGGVEETQYF
TGTGCCAGCAGCCTCGGGGGGGTTGAAGAGACCCAGTACTTC
>TRBJ1-1|few|.|TRBV12-3/TRBV12-4
CASSLPRPRLNTEAFF
TGTGCCAGCAGTTTACCCAGACCCCGTTTGAACACTGAAGCTTTCTTT
>TRBJ1-5|few|.|TRBV12-3/TRBV12-4
CASSVESTSNQPQHF
TGTGCCAGCAGTGTAGAGAGTACTAGCAATCAGCCCCAGCATTTT
>TRBJ2-2|few|TRBD1|TRBV7-9
CASSLRTGDWTGELFF
TGTGCCAGCAGCTTAAGGACAGGGGATTGGACCGGGGAGCTGTTTTTT
>TRBJ1-1|.|.|TRBV18
CASSPGSRIIEAFF
TGTGCCAGCTCACCGGGGAGTCGGATAATTGAAGCTTTCTTT
>TRBJ2-3|.|.|TRBV6-5
CASSSPANTQYF
TGTGCCAGCAGTTCCCCGGCGAATACGCAGTATTTT
>TRBJ2-5|.|TRBD2|TRBV10-3
CAISGSAGGLQETQYF
TGTGCCATCAGTGGGTCCGCGGGGGGCCTCCAAGAGACCCAGTACTTC
>TRBJ2-6|.|TRBD1|TRBV12-3/TRBV12-4
CASSFYRGRKAGANVLTF
TGTGCCAGCAGTTTCTACAGGGGGCGCAAGGCTGGGGCCAACGTCCTGACTTTC
>TRBJ2-5|.|.|TRBV12-3/TRBV12-4
CASSFLSDQETQYF
TGTGCCAGCAGTTTTCTGTCAGACCAAGAGACCCAGTACTTC
>TRBJ2-1|.|TRBD2|TRBV5-4
CASSQRGGHYNEQFF
TGTGCCAGCAGCCAGCGGGGGGGCCATTACAATGAGCAGTTCTTC
>TRBJ2-5|few|.|TRBV25-1
CASSEFGRPPQETQYF
TGTGCCAGCAGTGAATTCGGCAGGCCACCCCAAGAGACCCAGTACTTC
>TRBJ2-1|.|.|TRBV4-1
CASSQDFGYNEQFF
TGCGCCAGCAGCCAAGACTTCGGCTACAATGAGCAGTTCTTC
>TRBJ1-5|.|.|TRBV12-3/TRBV12-4
CASRDVASQPQHF
TGTGCCAGCAGGGACGTTGCCAGTCAGCCCCAGCATTTT